One and the same sample provided the 3 T cell receptor beta chains below, sequenced in a study. TCRdb called the RT-PCR reads again in MiXCR, with one record for every CDR3 protein. The sample shows 650,000 to 800,000 distinct CDR3 sequences, more than 13% of them seen only once. Sample: memory CD4+ T cells from blood. Receptors were obtained from a female donor in good health, serving as a healthy control.

In this sample, this clonotype turned up a few times. J is TRBJ2-7 and V is TRBV20-1; 9 nucleotides align to TRBD2. Germline V lookup: CDR1 DFQATT, CDR2 SNEGSKA (reference sequence). Losses at the gene ends were 6 bases for V and 2 bases for J; bases not matched to a gene: 11. The CDR3 runs to 15 residues. CDR3 sequence reads: CSAHRASGNTYEQYF. The CDR3, as DNA: TGCAGTGCCCACCGGGCTAGCGGGAACACCTACGAGCAGTACTTC.

This clonotype was observed a handful of times. V gene TRBV20-1 combines with J gene TRBJ1-1; D may be TRBD1 (5 bases). This CDR3 is built from 16 residues. Germline values: CDR1 DFQATT, CDR2 SNEGSKA (reference sequence). Between the trimmed V and J ends, which lost 1 base and 0 bases, there was a span of 15 bases. The CDR3 DNA is TGCAGTGCTAGAGGTCGGGACGGCTTTCTGAACACTGAAGCTTTCTTT. This encodes CSARGRDGFLNTEAFF.

The chain has TRBV11-3 and TRBJ2-3, with TRBD1 as a possible D gene (7 bases). Trimming removed 6 bases from V and 4 bases from J, with 17 bases in between. The CDR3 is 15 residues long. Germline V gene data show CDR1 as SGHNT and CDR2 as YENEEA. CDR3 residues: CASREGQTHSDTQYF. The CDR3 DNA follows: TGTGCCAGCAGGGAGGGACAGACACATTCAGATACGCAGTATTTT.